This T cell receptor (beta chain) was identified in a study of T cell responses to AZD1222 COVID-19 vaccine. The study, taken as a whole, reports: Receipt of two AZD1222 doses was followed by a rise in Spike-specific TCR breadth and depth. None of the repertoires were sampled until the peak T cell response had passed.

To note about this clone: As yet, its antigen is unknown.

The table came from immunoSEQ multiplex PCR; TCRdb's copy has only in-frame clones and leaves some out. The sample has about 150,000 clones; less than 90% are singletons. The origin of this receptor is an adult who had recovered from COVID-19. Specimen: peripheral blood, collected after recovery from COVID-19.

In DNA form, the CDR3 reads TGTGCCAGCAGCGTAGCAGGGTCATTGGACTACGAGCAGTACTTC. Translating gives CASSVAGSLDYEQYF. The chain uses TRBV9 and TRBJ2-7, with D possibly TRBD1 on 5 matching bases. Per germline, CDR1 SGDLS and CDR2 YYNGEE. The length of the CDR3 is 15 residues. V lost 0 bases to trimming and J lost 3 bases, with 13 bases between them.